The clone carrying this T cell receptor beta chain was observed a single time. Repertoires were generated with immunoSEQ multiplex PCR, while TCRdb's copy carries only in-frame clones and drops some. The sample gives 1,400,000 or so clones, 97% to 99% of which show up once; over 0.3% is in the top ten. This sample is part of a study of shared clonotypes between healthy human individuals. Turning to the study itself: Each donor's CD4 naive and CD4 memory cells filled three plates apiece, CD8 naive two, and CD8 memory one.

V gave up 6 bases and J gave up 0 bases, with 10 bases separating them. Germline CDR1 is MNHNS and CDR2 is SASEGT. This CDR3 comprises 14 residues. This rearrangement joins TRBV6-1 to TRBJ2-3, with D perhaps assigned TRBD1 or TRBD2 (5 bases each). This receptor was obtained from a young man in good health. The sequenced material came from naive CD4+ T cells sorted from blood. Subset of the sample: CD45RA+ positively selected. The CDR3 coding sequence is TGTGCCAGCAGGAGGGACCTCAGCACAGATACGCAGTATTTT. Encoded protein: CASRRDLSTDTQYF.